The source of this T cell receptor (beta chain) is a study of human T cells and chemical hapten exposure. Notes on the study in general: As patch test score rose, PT1 expanded TCR counts tended to rise as well. Following DPC sensitization, TCRs present above 1 in 1000 frequency showed no change.

The V end lost 1 base, the J end lost 2 bases, and 6 bases lay between the germline ends. This CDR3 has 13 residues. Germline V lookup: CDR1 MDHEN, CDR2 SYDVKM. Time point in this sample: patch test 3, about 24 weeks after DPC sensitization. This sample's treatment: therapeutic diphenylcyclopropenone sensitization with weekly scalp DPC. This clonotype appeared a few times. Its specificity is not known. TCRdb re-called the RACE reads through MiXCR, storing one row per CDR3 protein. The sample has 180,000 or so distinct CDR3 sequences, 24% seen once. This TCR was recovered from a woman in her thirties or forties with alopecia areata. Some clones in this sample may be carry-over from other donors' samples. The input for sequencing was whole blood, taken in connection with sensitization to the hapten diphenylcyclopropenone (DPC). The chain employs TRBV28 and TRBJ2-7, with no clear D. This CDR3 reads CASSLYWAYEQYF. Here the CDR3 DNA reads TGTGCCAGCAGTTTATACTGGGCCTACGAGCAGTACTTC.